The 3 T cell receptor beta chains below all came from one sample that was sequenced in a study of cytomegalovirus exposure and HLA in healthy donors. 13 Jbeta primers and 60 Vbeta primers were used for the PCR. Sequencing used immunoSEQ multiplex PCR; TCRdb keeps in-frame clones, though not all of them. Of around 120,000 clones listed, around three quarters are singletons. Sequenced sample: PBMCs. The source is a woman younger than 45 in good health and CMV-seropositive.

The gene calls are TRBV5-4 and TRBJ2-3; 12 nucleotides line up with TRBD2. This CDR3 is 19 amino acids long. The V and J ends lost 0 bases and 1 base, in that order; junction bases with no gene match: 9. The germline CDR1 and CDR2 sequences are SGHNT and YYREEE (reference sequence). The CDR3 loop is CASSLGALTSGGRTDTQYF. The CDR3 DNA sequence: TGTGCCAGCAGCTTGGGGGCTCTGACTAGCGGGGGACGCACAGATACGCAGTATTTT. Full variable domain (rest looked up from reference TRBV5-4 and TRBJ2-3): ETGVTQSPTHLIKTRGQQVTLRCSSQSGHNTVSWYQQALGQGPQFIFQYYREEENGRGNFPPRFSGLQFPNYSSELNVNALELDDSALYLCASSLGALTSGGRTDTQYFGPGTRLTVL.

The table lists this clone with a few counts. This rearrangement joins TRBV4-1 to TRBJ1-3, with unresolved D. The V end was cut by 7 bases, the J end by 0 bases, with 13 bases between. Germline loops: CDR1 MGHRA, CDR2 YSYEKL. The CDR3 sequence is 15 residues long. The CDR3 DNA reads TGCGCCAGCAAAAACGAGTTAGCCTCTGGAAACACCATATATTTT. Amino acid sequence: CASKNELASGNTIYF.

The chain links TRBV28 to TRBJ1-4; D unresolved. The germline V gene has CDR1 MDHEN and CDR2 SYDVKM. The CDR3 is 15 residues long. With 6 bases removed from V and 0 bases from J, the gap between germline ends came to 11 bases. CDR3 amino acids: CASRTGGATNEKLFF. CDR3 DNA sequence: TGTGCCAGCAGAACCGGCGGGGCAACTAATGAAAAACTGTTTTTT.